The source of this T cell receptor (beta chain) is a study of Graves' ophthalmopathy and Graves' hyperthyroidism. RNA transcripts were the source from which TCR beta CDR3 regions were amplified. Second-round multiplex PCR came after a first-round RT-PCR that employed HTBI primers. TCRdb called the multiplex PCR reads again in MiXCR, with one record for every CDR3 protein. The sample includes some 520,000 distinct CDR3 sequences, 13% to 15% of them seen just once. This clonotype was recorded many times. The origin of this receptor is a woman in her 30s with Graves' ophthalmopathy. Sequences were obtained from blood.

CDR3 coding DNA: TGTGCCAGCAGTTTATTAGGAGACGAAGCTTTCTTT. Encoded protein: CASSLLGDEAFF. This chain links TRBV27 with TRBJ1-1; D unclear. Germline CDR1 is MNHEY and CDR2 is SMNVEV (reference sequence). This CDR3 region has 12 residues. V lost 1 base, J lost 8 bases, and 8 bases lay in between.